The clone carrying this T cell receptor beta chain has a handful of counts. Its antigen is as yet unknown. Using genomic DNA as the template, TCR beta VDJ and CDR3 profiling was carried out. MiXCR, applied by TCRdb to the reads, yields one record per CDR3 protein. This table holds roughly 180,000 distinct CDR3 sequences, over 60% found once. This sample is part of a study of CD8+CD57+ T cells in acquired aplastic anemia. Study at large: Roughly 3.2 ug was the average amount of DNA from sorted CD4+ and CD8+ cells.

The CDR3 runs to 15 residues. V dropped 4 bases and J dropped 1 base, with 14 bases sitting between them. Germline-derived CDR1 and CDR2 are SGHVS and FNYEAQ. Study results and caveats: CD8+ Simpson's diversity did not differ significantly between patients and controls. Approximately 29 was the count of CD8+ CDR3 sequences that patients shared with controls.

The chain recombines TRBV7-6 with TRBJ2-7, with a possible D match to TRBD1 (6 bases). The clonotype comes from a human donor with severe aplastic anemia or a healthy control (not recorded which). The sequencing sample was made of sorted CD4+, CD8+, or CD8+CD57+ T cells (not recorded which) from PBMCs. As DNA, the CDR3 is TGTGCCAGCAGCTCCCGGGACACCCCTTCCTACGAGCAGTACTTC. Translating gives CASSSRDTPSYEQYF.